These 9 T cell receptor beta chains were all obtained from the same sample, sequenced in a study of blood T cell repertoires in COVID-19. Some clones are missing from TCRdb's copy, which holds only in-frame ones; the method was immunoSEQ multiplex PCR. The top ten clones hold about 1.7% of a sample with nearly 400,000 clones, roughly 89% of them seen once. Sample: PBMCs or T cells enriched from blood (not recorded which). Every receptor here comes from a woman aged 25 to 39 who had recovered from COVID-19.

For the CDR3, the DNA is TGTGCCAGCAGACCATCGGGACTAGCGTCCTACGAGCAGTACTTC. Its protein product is CASRPSGLASYEQYF. The chain uses TRBV7-9 and TRBJ2-7; 10 nucleotides align to TRBD2. CDR1 SEHNR and CDR2 FQNEAQ come from the germline V gene (reference sequence). After removal of 6 bases from V and 1 base from J, the junction contained 6 bases not matched to a gene. The CDR3 loop spans 15 amino acids.

The chain is built from TRBV6-2 or TRBV6-3 and TRBJ2-7; TRBD1 matches at 7 bases. The CDR3 contains 14 residues. The V gene's germline CDR1 is MNHEY and CDR2 SVGEGT. V shed 2 bases and J 2 bases; nucleotides not matched to a gene: 3. Here the CDR3 reads CASSYGTATYEQYF. The CDR3 region has the DNA TGTGCCAGCAGTTACGGGACAGCCACCTACGAGCAGTACTTC.

The chain couples TRBV2 to TRBJ2-3; perhaps TRBD2 as D (5 bases). The V and J ends lost 6 bases and 0 bases respectively, with 13 bases between them. CDR1 and CDR2 (germline): SNHLY, FYNNEI. The CDR3 sequence is 15 residues long. This CDR3 reads CASRFGGQSTDTQYF. The CDR3 DNA is TGTGCCAGCAGGTTTGGCGGGCAGAGCACAGATACGCAGTATTTT. Full variable domain (rest looked up from reference TRBV2 and TRBJ2-3): EPEVTQTPSHQVTQMGQEVILRCVPISNHLYFYWYRQILGQKVEFLVSFYNNEISEKSEIFDDQFSVERPDGSNFTLKIRSTKLEDSAMYFCASRFGGQSTDTQYFGPGTRLTVL.

The chain joins TRBV7-9 to TRBJ1-6, with TRBD1 identical over 9 bases. Germline CDR1 reads SEHNR; CDR2 reads FQNEAQ (reference sequence). The CDR3 extends over 15 amino acids. V shed 6 bases and J 4 bases; nucleotides not matched to a gene: 4. The CDR3 DNA is TGTGCCAGCAGGGAGACAGGGGGATATAATTCACCCCTCCACTTT. Its protein product is CASRETGGYNSPLHF.

The chain carries TRBV28 and TRBJ1-6; D call uncertain. From germline, CDR1 is MDHEN and CDR2 SYDVKM. The V end was cut by 1 base, the J end by 4 bases, with 8 bases between. This CDR3 is 15 amino acids long. As DNA, the CDR3 is TGTGCCAGCAGTTTATTGAGTAGTTATAATTCACCCCTCCACTTT. Its protein product is CASSLLSSYNSPLHF.

This chain connects TRBV7-9 to TRBJ1-2, with D perhaps matching TRBD1 (5 bases). The germline CDR1 and CDR2 sequences are SEHNR and FQNEAQ (reference sequence). The CDR3 spans 13 residues. Trimming took 3 bases from V and 8 from J, leaving 13 bases between them. CDR3 sequence: CASSFGGGVGYTF. CDR3 nucleotides: TGTGCCAGCAGCTTTGGTGGAGGGGTCGGCTACACCTTC.

The chain couples TRBV27 to TRBJ1-2; D is possibly TRBD1 (5 bases). With 2 bases removed from V and 0 bases from J, the gap between germline ends came to 28 bases. Germline V gives CDR1 MNHEY, CDR2 SMNVEV (reference sequence). The CDR3 totals 21 residues. The CDR3 nucleotides are TGTGCCAGCAGTTTAAAAGCCAGGTTTGGGGCAGAACTGACTCCTAACTATGGCTACACCTTC. Translation: CASSLKARFGAELTPNYGYTF.

V usage is TRBV2 and J usage is TRBJ1-1, with D perhaps TRBD1 (5 bases). Trimming cost V 7 bases and J 0 bases, with 18 bases left between them. The CDR3 is 16 residues long. In germline, CDR1 is SNHLY, CDR2 FYNNEI. The CDR3 DNA follows: TGTGCCAGCAAGGGGTTTGGTCCTTCAATGAACACTGAAGCTTTCTTT. Its translation: CASKGFGPSMNTEAFF.

This chain links TRBV7-2 with TRBJ1-2; D is possibly TRBD1 (5 bases). The V and J ends lost 1 base and 7 bases respectively, with 10 bases between them. Looked up from germline, CDR1 is SGHTA and CDR2 is FQGNSA. The CDR3 runs to 13 residues. The CDR3: CASSLDGRGGYTF. CDR3 DNA: TGTGCCAGCAGCTTAGACGGGAGGGGTGGCTACACCTTC.